The sequence of this T cell receptor (beta chain) was determined in a study of persistence of HIV-infected CD4 T cells. In the case of this clone: Antigen unknown.

This was the immunoSEQ version 4 assay in survey mode. Repertoires were generated with immunoSEQ multiplex PCR, while TCRdb's copy carries only in-frame clones and drops some. In the table there are about 20,000 clones, approximately 65% of which are singletons. This CDR3 is 14 amino acids long. Per germline, CDR1 MNHEY and CDR2 SVGAGI. Trimming removed 6 bases from V and 5 bases from J, with 11 bases in between. An overlapping HIV-1 Gag peptide pool stimulated these cells at about 0.91 ug/peptide/mL. Sorting of responding CD4+ T cells relied on upregulated CD40 ligand together with CD69. The V gene is TRBV6-5, the J gene TRBJ1-6, with TRBD1 as a possible D gene (6 bases). The sequence came from an adult woman with HIV who was CMV-seropositive. The sample here was CD4+ T cells sorted from PBMCs after roughly 18-hour stimulation, taken from a patient who received antiretroviral therapy. The DNA of the CDR3 is TGTGCCAGCAGCCTCGGGACACATAATTCACCCCTCCACTTT. Its translation: CASSLGTHNSPLHF.